This T cell receptor beta chain derives from a study of cytomegalovirus exposure and HLA in healthy donors. Study-level findings and limits: Usually a TCR sequence was rare, but some public TCRs were found in many donors.

The germline gives CDR1 MGHRA, CDR2 YSYEKL. CDR3 length equals 16 residues. The germline V and J ends were trimmed by 1 base and 5 bases, with 14 bases remaining between them. In regard to this clone: Its antigen is unknown.

PCR was performed using 60 Vbeta and 13 Jbeta primers. Clones were read by immunoSEQ multiplex PCR, and TCRdb kept only the in-frame ones, dropping some. The table has more than 85,000 clones, 65% to 80% seen once; the top ten hold about 14%. Sequenced: PBMCs. This chain links TRBV4-1 with TRBJ2-2; possible D gene TRBD2, 5 bases. The receptor comes from a woman aged 45-65 years in good health and CMV-seropositive. The chain's CDR3 is CASSQGSSSGTGELFF. The CDR3 bases are TGCGCCAGCAGCCAAGGGTCTAGCTCGGGTACCGGGGAGCTGTTTTTT.